This T cell receptor beta chain is from a study of CD8+CD57+ T cells in acquired aplastic anemia. Study summary: DNA per sorted CD4+ or CD8+ sample ranged 0.2 to 27.4 ug, averaging roughly 3.2 ug. Healthy donor CD4+ samples were sequenced to a depth that averaged approximately 9.9 million reads. Study-level points and caveats: Patients and controls had in common some 30 CD8+ CDR3 sequences. Any difference that existed in CD8+ Simpson's diversity between patients and controls was not significant.

Genomic DNA was employed as the template in profiling TCR beta VDJ and CDR3. TCRdb reprocessed the reads via MiXCR and lists one record per CDR3 protein. The sample contains 150,000 to 200,000 distinct CDR3 sequences, 35% to 55% of which appear only once. The sample holds many counts of this clonotype. Its cognate antigen is unknown. Trimming removed 2 bases from V and 4 bases from J, with 20 bases in between. Germline V CDR1 and CDR2: SGHAT, FQNNGV. The CDR3 is made up of 17 amino acids. The sample was sorted CD4+, CD8+, or CD8+CD57+ T cells (not recorded which) from PBMCs. The V gene is TRBV11-2, the J gene TRBJ1-1, with D maybe TRBD1 (5 bases). This TCR derives from a human donor in good health. CDR3: CASSLRRGGLGGTEAFF. DNA for the CDR3: TGTGCCAGCAGCTTAAGGAGGGGAGGCCTGGGTGGCACTGAAGCTTTCTTT. The full variable domain, its missing parts supplied by reference TRBV11-2 and TRBJ1-1, is EAGVAQSPRYKIIEKRQSVAFWCNPISGHATLYWYQQILGQGPKLLIQFQNNGVVDDSQLPKDRFSAERLKGVDSTLKIQPAKLEDSAVYLCASSLRRGGLGGTEAFFGQGTRLTVV.